This T cell receptor beta chain was found in a study of blood T cell repertoires in COVID-19. This CDR3 is 15 amino acids long. The V segment lost 2 bases and the J segment 0 bases; nucleotides outside the gene matches: 2. CDR1 is GTSNPN and CDR2 is SVGIG in the germline V gene (reference sequence). Sequenced by immunoSEQ multiplex PCR; TCRdb stores in-frame clones only, minus some. The sample shows approximately 200,000 clones, around nine tenths of them seen only once. The receptor's source is a man aged 60-69 years who had recovered from COVID-19. The gene calls are TRBV30 and TRBJ2-2, with TRBD2 matching over 8 bases. The sample consisted of peripheral blood. CDR3 in amino acids: CAWSSGGPNTGELFF. The DNA for the CDR3 is TGTGCCTGGAGTAGCGGGGGCCCGAACACCGGGGAGCTGTTTTTT. The entire variable domain, with the rest obtained from reference TRBV30 and TRBJ2-2, is as follows: SQTIHQWPATLVQPVGSPLSLECTVEGTSNPNLYWYRQAAGRGLQLLFYSVGIGQISSEVPQNLSASRPQDRQFILSSKKLLLSDSGFYLCAWSSGGPNTGELFFGEGSRLTVL.